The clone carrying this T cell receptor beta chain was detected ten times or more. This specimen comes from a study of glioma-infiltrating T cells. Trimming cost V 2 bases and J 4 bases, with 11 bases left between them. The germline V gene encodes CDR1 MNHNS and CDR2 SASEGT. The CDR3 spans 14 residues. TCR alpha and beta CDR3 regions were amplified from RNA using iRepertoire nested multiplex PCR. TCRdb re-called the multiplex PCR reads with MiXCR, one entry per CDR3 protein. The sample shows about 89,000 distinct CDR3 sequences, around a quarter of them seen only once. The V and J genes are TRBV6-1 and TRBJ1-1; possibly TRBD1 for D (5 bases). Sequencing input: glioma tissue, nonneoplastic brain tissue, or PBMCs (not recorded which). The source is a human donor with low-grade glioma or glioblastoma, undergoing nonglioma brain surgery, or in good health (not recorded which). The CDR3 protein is CASSEIGAATEAFF. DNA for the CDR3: TGTGCCAGCAGTGAAATAGGGGCGGCCACTGAAGCTTTCTTT.